The next 30 T cell receptor beta chains were all read from a single sample in a study of blood T cells in healthy people across ages. The use of a sample-barcoded 5' primer and a J-beta primer mix characterized a second PCR of roughly 6 to 11 cycles. TCRdb fed the 5' RACE reads into MiXCR, producing one record per CDR3 protein. The sample has 1.5 million or so distinct CDR3 sequences; approximately 42% are singletons. Sequenced input: blood. Source of these receptors: a woman in her late teens or twenties in good health.

V is TRBV10-3 and J is TRBJ2-5; D unclear. Germline assignment: CDR1 ENHRY and CDR2 SYGVKD. This CDR3 comprises 13 residues. Trimming pared 4 bases from V and 3 bases from J, leaving 9 bases between. The CDR3: CAISGRLEETQYF. CDR3 coding DNA: TGTGCCATCAGTGGAAGATTGGAAGAGACCCAGTACTTC.

In this sample, this clonotype turned up many times. The V gene is TRBV7-2, the J gene TRBJ2-5; D possibly corresponds to TRBD2 (6 bases). This CDR3 is built from 14 residues. From germline, CDR1 is SGHTA and CDR2 FQGNSA. Deletions cut 1 base from V and 4 bases from J, with 10 bases between. The DNA of the CDR3 is TGTGCCAGCAGCTTAGGTGTGGGAGGAGAGACCCAGTACTTC. It specifies CASSLGVGGETQYF.

As for this clonotype: A much larger clone differs by one base, so this may be a read error. The chain couples TRBV29-1 to TRBJ2-1; perhaps D is TRBD1 or TRBD2 (8 bases each). V was pared by 6 bases and J by 6 bases, with 18 bases between. Germline lookup yields CDR1 SQVTM and CDR2 ANQGSEA. This CDR3 region has 14 residues. The CDR3 spells CSVRTSRGPNEQFF. The CDR3 bases are TGCAGCGTGAGGACTAGCAGGGGGCCCAATGAGCAGTTCTTC.

This clonotype was found a few times. This chain joins TRBV7-9 and TRBJ1-2; maybe TRBD1 (6 bases). CDR1 is SEHNR, CDR2 FQNEAQ, per germline (reference sequence). This CDR3 is built from 17 residues. V gave up 5 bases and J gave up 5 bases, with 24 bases separating them. Here the CDR3 DNA reads TGTGCCAGCAGCAGACCCCTCCCGAGGACAGACGAGTATGGCTACACCTTC. Its protein product is CASSRPLPRTDEYGYTF.

This sequence joins TRBV4-3 and TRBJ2-7, with D perhaps matching TRBD2 (5 bases). The CDR3 has 15 residues. With 1 base removed from V and 7 bases from J, the gap between germline ends came to 17 bases. Germline assignment: CDR1 LGHNA and CDR2 YSLEER. Written as DNA, the CDR3 is TGCGCCAGCAGCCAAGTTGACGGGGTTAACAATGAGCAGTACTTC. The encoded protein is CASSQVDGVNNEQYF.

This chain uses TRBV7-8 with TRBJ1-5, with 10 nucleotides matching TRBD1. CDR1 is SGHVS, CDR2 FQNEAQ, per germline. The length of the CDR3 is 16 residues. With V trimmed by 5 bases and J by 3 bases, 7 bases remained unmatched. The CDR3 sequence: CASSGQTGGPNQPQHF. The CDR3 DNA reads TGTGCCAGCAGCGGCCAGACAGGGGGCCCCAATCAGCCCCAGCATTTT.

The chain is built from TRBV3-1 and TRBJ2-3, with 7 positions matching TRBD2. V trimming: 1 base; J trimming: 5 bases; junction bases outside the gene matches: 6. The germline V gene has CDR1 LGHDT and CDR2 YNNKEL (reference sequence). CDR3 length: 15 amino acids. The CDR3 is CASSQGTRRIDTQYF. As DNA, the CDR3 is TGTGCCAGCAGCCAAGGGACTAGGAGGATAGATACGCAGTATTTT.

This clonotype was picked up a small number of times. The J gene is TRBJ2-4, the V gene TRBV20-1; D unclear. V shed 1 base and J shed 4 bases, with 8 bases lying between them. Germline V gene lookup returns CDR1 DFQATT and CDR2 SNEGSKA (reference sequence). The CDR3 has 13 amino acids. The CDR3 loop reads CSARVSTKNIQYF. CDR3 nucleotide sequence: TGCAGTGCTAGAGTGTCAACGAAAAACATTCAGTACTTC.

This chain links TRBV3-1 with TRBJ2-7, with TRBD2 as a possible D gene (5 bases). The CDR3 runs to 15 residues. V was trimmed by 1 base and J by 7 bases, leaving 17 bases between them. CDR1 and CDR2 from the germline V gene are LGHDT and YNNKEL (reference sequence). This CDR3 reads CASSQVGARAQEQYF. DNA for the CDR3: TGTGCCAGCAGCCAAGTGGGAGCGAGGGCTCAGGAGCAGTACTTC.

This clonotype has only a few counts. The chain carries TRBV5-1 and TRBJ1-1; the match to TRBD1 covers 12 bases. This CDR3 region has 13 residues. V gave up 3 bases and J gave up 6 bases; unmatched junction bases: 0. Germline CDR1 is SGHRS and CDR2 is YFSETQ. This chain's CDR3 is CASSWDRGPEAFF. CDR3 bases: TGCGCCAGCAGCTGGGACAGGGGGCCTGAAGCTTTCTTT.

This clonotype was detected only a few times. The chain carries TRBV10-2 and TRBJ2-1; D is unresolved. The germline CDR1 and CDR2 sequences are WSHSY and SAAADI. The CDR3 is 14 residues long. V was trimmed by 4 bases and J by 2 bases, leaving 9 bases between them. The CDR3 reads CASSGQRPYNEQFF. For the CDR3, the DNA is TGCGCCAGCAGTGGGCAGCGACCCTACAATGAGCAGTTCTTC.

This chain links TRBV5-1 with TRBJ2-5; 10 bases agree with TRBD1. Trimming took 4 bases from V and 0 from J; bases not matched to a gene: 3. This CDR3 is 15 amino acids long. Looked up from germline, CDR1 is SGHRS and CDR2 is YFSETQ. CDR3 protein: CASSAGQGNQETQYF. CDR3 coding DNA: TGCGCCAGCAGCGCGGGACAGGGGAACCAAGAGACCCAGTACTTC.

The genes are TRBV20-1 and TRBJ1-4, with D hard to call. Trimming removed 3 bases at V and 0 bases at J, with 8 bases between. This CDR3 has 14 amino acids. Germline CDR1 and CDR2: DFQATT and SNEGSKA (reference sequence). The CDR3 coding sequence is TGCAGTGCTAGGACCAGACCAACTAATGAAAAACTGTTTTTT. It specifies CSARTRPTNEKLFF.

CDR3 sequence: CASSQESTGITTDTQYF. As DNA, the CDR3 is TGCGCCAGCAGCCAAGAATCGACAGGGATTACCACAGATACGCAGTATTTT. The V gene is TRBV4-1, the J gene TRBJ2-3, with 7 bases identical to TRBD1. The CDR3 runs 17 residues. Trimming cost V 0 bases and J 2 bases; bases outside gene matches: 8. CDR1 is MGHRA and CDR2 is YSYEKL in the germline V gene.

With respect to this clonotype: Its ends do not fully match the called genes, so a read error is possible. The chain joins TRBV20-1 to TRBJ1-2, with TRBD1 matching over 7 bases. The CDR3 runs 11 residues. Germline-derived CDR1 and CDR2 are DFQATT and SNEGSKA (reference sequence). The CDR3: CNATGVNGYTF. The CDR3 region has the DNA TGCAATGCTACAGGGGTGAATGGCTACACCTTC.

V and J are TRBV12-3 or TRBV12-4 and TRBJ2-3; TRBD2 might be the D (6 bases). V was clipped by 1 base and J by 3 bases, with 8 bases between them. This CDR3 contains 14 residues. The CDR3 DNA sequence: TGTGCCAGCAGTTTAGTGGAGGGGACAGATACGCAGTATTTT. This encodes CASSLVEGTDTQYF.

V gene TRBV13 combines with J gene TRBJ2-7, with TRBD1 matching over 7 bases. The V gene end was trimmed by 5 bases and the J gene end by 6 bases; junction bases not matched to a gene: 22. Germline V CDR1 and CDR2: PRHDT, FYEKMQ (reference sequence). This CDR3 is built from 18 residues. The CDR3 region is CASSTTAFQGEYQGEQYF. The CDR3 DNA is TGTGCCAGCAGCACGACTGCTTTCCAGGGGGAATATCAGGGCGAGCAGTACTTC.

The chain couples TRBV2 to TRBJ2-3; possible D gene TRBD1, 5 bases. V was cut by 6 bases and J by 3 bases, with 16 bases left in between. The CDR3 covers 15 residues. Germline V lookup: CDR1 SNHLY, CDR2 FYNNEI. The CDR3 loop is CASSLDTVATDTQYF. The CDR3 coding sequence is TGTGCCAGCAGCCTGGACACTGTTGCAACAGATACGCAGTATTTT.

The chain is built from TRBV29-1 and TRBJ1-1, with TRBD1 matching over 7 bases. Germline loops: CDR1 SQVTM, CDR2 ANQGSEA. CDR3 length: 14 residues. V shed 5 bases and J 1 base; nucleotides not matched to a gene: 7. The CDR3 loop reads CSVHEGATNTEAFF. Written as DNA, the CDR3 is TGCAGCGTTCACGAGGGGGCAACGAACACTGAAGCTTTCTTT.

This clonotype was detected only a few times. The V and J genes are TRBV7-3 and TRBJ2-1; 7 positions match TRBD1. Trimming at V came to 2 bases and at J to 7 bases, leaving 5 bases not matched to a gene. The CDR3 has 14 residues. From germline, CDR1 is SGHTA and CDR2 FQGTGA. The CDR3 region has the DNA TGTGCCAGCAGCTTAGAGACAGGGCTTAATGAGCAGTTCTTC. Translated: CASSLETGLNEQFF.

The chain combines TRBV7-9 with TRBJ2-7; no definite D call. Germline V gene sequence: CDR1 SEHNR, CDR2 FQNEAQ (reference sequence). The V and J ends lost 5 bases and 4 bases respectively, with 9 bases between them. This CDR3 is 12 amino acids long. The CDR3 DNA reads TGTGCCAGCAGCGACGACGCGTACGAGCAGTACTTC. Translated, it gives CASSDDAYEQYF.

The J gene is TRBJ2-7, the V gene TRBV12-3 or TRBV12-4; D is possibly TRBD2 (7 bases). This CDR3 region has 16 residues. Deletions cut 1 base from V and 1 base from J, with 14 bases between. CDR3 residues: CASSLGGGGRSYEQYF. CDR3 nucleotide sequence: TGTGCCAGCAGTTTAGGAGGGGGGGGTAGGTCCTACGAGCAGTACTTC.

The J gene is TRBJ2-1, the V gene TRBV9; 10 bases agree with TRBD2. The CDR3 totals 18 residues. Germline V gene sequence: CDR1 SGDLS, CDR2 YYNGEE. V shed 4 bases and J 4 bases; nucleotides not matched to a gene: 14. CDR3 nucleotide sequence: TGTGCCAGCAGCCCCTCGACTGGACTAGCGGTGGAGTACAATGAGCAGTTCTTC. This gives the protein CASSPSTGLAVEYNEQFF.

The chain carries TRBV29-1 and TRBJ1-1, with D unclear. Germline V CDR1 and CDR2: SQVTM, ANQGSEA. CDR3 length: 13 amino acids. Trimming shortened V by 5 bases and J by 0 bases, and 10 bases separated the two germline ends. The CDR3 sequence is CSVKAMMNTEAFF. DNA for the CDR3: TGCAGCGTTAAGGCGATGATGAACACTGAAGCTTTCTTT.

The rearrangement uses TRBV13 and TRBJ2-4; 9 bases map to TRBD2. Trimming at V came to 5 bases and at J to 13 bases, leaving 9 bases not matched to a gene. The CDR3 extends over 13 amino acids. Germline lookup yields CDR1 PRHDT and CDR2 FYEKMQ (reference sequence). The CDR3 loop is CASSRGLAREQYF. The CDR3 DNA is TGTGCCAGCAGCCGCGGACTAGCGCGAGAGCAGTACTTC.

V and J are TRBV2 and TRBJ2-5; TRBD1 aligns across 9 bases. CDR1 and CDR2 (germline): SNHLY, FYNNEI. The CDR3 is 14 amino acids. Germline trimming cut 5 bases from V and 3 bases from J; bases unmatched to any gene: 4. For the CDR3, the DNA is TGTGCCAGCAGTCCAACAGGGGGCGAAGAGACCCAGTACTTC. Translated, it gives CASSPTGGEETQYF. The whole variable domain, remainder taken from reference TRBV2 and TRBJ2-5, is EPEVTQTPSHQVTQMGQEVILRCVPISNHLYFYWYRQILGQKVEFLVSFYNNEISEKSEIFDDQFSVERPDGSNFTLKIRSTKLEDSAMYFCASSPTGGEETQYFGPGTRLLVL.

A few counts support this clonotype. J is TRBJ2-5 and V is TRBV6-1, with 11 bases lining up with TRBD2. The V segment lost 4 bases and the J segment 11 bases; nucleotides outside the gene matches: 12. Germline V gene sequence: CDR1 MNHNS, CDR2 SASEGT. The length of the CDR3 is 15 residues. The CDR3 DNA sequence: TGTGCCAGCAGTGCCGGGACTAGCGGAAACAATGAGCAGTACTTC. Its protein is CASSAGTSGNNEQYF.

This clonotype was observed a few times. The chain joins TRBV27 to TRBJ2-7; D is undetermined. V gave up 4 bases and J gave up 6 bases, with 13 bases separating them. The germline gives CDR1 MNHEY, CDR2 SMNVEV (reference sequence). The CDR3 loop spans 13 amino acids. In DNA form, the CDR3 reads TGTGCCAGCAGTTCTACTATCGGGCTCGAGCAGTACTTC. Residues: CASSSTIGLEQYF.

The genes are TRBV4-1 and TRBJ1-5; the D is unclear. V was pared by 0 bases and J by 5 bases, with 11 bases between. The germline V gene encodes CDR1 MGHRA and CDR2 YSYEKL. This CDR3 is built from 15 residues. The DNA of the CDR3 is TGCGCCAGCAGCCAAGAAGCGGGGAGGGATCAGCCCCAGCATTTT. Protein: CASSQEAGRDQPQHF.

The V call is TRBV11-3, the J call TRBJ2-3; 7 bases line up with TRBD1. The CDR3 is 15 residues long. CDR1 and CDR2 (germline): SGHNT, YENEEA. Trimming took 3 bases from V and 2 from J; bases not matched to a gene: 5. CDR3 sequence reads: CASSFGQATTDTQYF. In DNA, the CDR3 is TGTGCCAGCAGCTTCGGACAGGCTACCACAGATACGCAGTATTTT.